The 24 T cell receptor beta chains below were found in one sample sequenced in a study of OX40 agonist ivuxolimab in advanced cancers. The library was obtained by the immunoSEQ multiplex PCR assay. This immuneACCESS table, as held by TCRdb, lists in-frame sequences with V and J called but not all clones. Of the missing ones, under half trace to an unresolved V gene in checked studies; the others have no known cause. This sample comprises almost 80,000 clones, 87% of them detected only once. The ten most abundant clones make up 0.2% to 0.3% of the sample. Sequencing used CD4+ or CD8+ T cells sorted from blood, obtained in a trial of the OX40 agonist ivuxolimab. Receptors were obtained from an adult with an advanced solid tumor such as melanoma, head and neck, liver or kidney cancer.

A single count supports this clone. V and J are TRBV18 and TRBJ2-1; the D gene is possibly TRBD2 (6 bases). Deletions cut 3 bases from V and 0 bases from J, with 9 bases between. Germline V lookup: CDR1 KGHSH, CDR2 LQKENI. The CDR3 extends over 15 amino acids. The CDR3 coding sequence is TGTGCCAGCTCACCGGGAGGTGGCTCCTACAATGAGCAGTTCTTC. It translates to CASSPGGGSYNEQFF.

The V gene is TRBV2, the J gene TRBJ2-2; 8 nucleotides match TRBD1. The V and J ends lost 4 bases and 6 bases, in that order; junction bases with no gene match: 1. The CDR3 contains 13 residues. Germline assignment: CDR1 SNHLY and CDR2 FYNNEI. CDR3 sequence reads: CASSGQGPGELFF. In nucleotides, the CDR3 is TGTGCCAGCAGTGGACAGGGGCCCGGGGAGCTGTTTTTT.

In nucleotides, the CDR3 is TGCGCCAGCAGTGACTCGGGAGGTCCGGAGACCCAGTACTTC. It translates to CASSDSGGPETQYF. The chain has TRBV10-1 and TRBJ2-5; 7 bases map to TRBD2. The CDR3 totals 14 residues. The junction had 6 bases not matched to a gene; V was cut back by 3 bases and J by 5 bases. The germline gives CDR1 WNHNN, CDR2 SYGVQD (reference sequence).

The J gene is TRBJ1-5, the V gene TRBV11-2, with TRBD1 as a possible D gene (5 bases). Germline lookup yields CDR1 SGHAT and CDR2 FQNNGV. The V end lost 6 bases, the J end lost 3 bases, and 9 bases lay between the germline ends. CDR3 length equals 13 residues. CDR3 sequence: CASSQGPNQPQHF. In nucleotides, the CDR3 is TGTGCCAGCAGTCAGGGACCCAATCAGCCCCAGCATTTT.

The J gene is TRBJ2-7, the V gene TRBV19; 11 nucleotides agree with TRBD2. The junction had 4 bases not matched to a gene; V was cut back by 3 bases and J by 3 bases. The CDR3 totals 15 residues. Germline V gene data show CDR1 as LNHDA and CDR2 as SQIVND (reference sequence). The CDR3: CASSIIAGGIYEQYF. DNA for the CDR3: TGTGCCAGTAGTATCATAGCGGGAGGGATCTACGAGCAGTACTTC. The full variable domain, its missing parts supplied by reference TRBV19 and TRBJ2-7, is DGGITQSPKYLFRKEGQNVTLSCEQNLNHDAMYWYRQDPGQGLRLIYYSQIVNDFQKGDIAEGYSVSREKKESFPLTVTSAQKNPTAFYLCASSIIAGGIYEQYFGPGTRLTVT.

The rearrangement joins TRBV7-9 to TRBJ2-3; 7 bases agree with TRBD2. CDR1 SEHNR and CDR2 FQNEAQ come from the germline V gene (reference sequence). The V segment lost 5 bases and the J segment 1 base; nucleotides outside the gene matches: 6. This CDR3 spans 15 amino acids. The CDR3 bases are TGTGCCAGCAGCCGCGGAGCGGGACGCACAGATACGCAGTATTTT. Its protein is CASSRGAGRTDTQYF.

This sequence joins TRBV2 and TRBJ2-3; D remains ambiguous. The CDR3 is 12 residues long. V lost 4 bases to trimming and J lost 4 bases, with 6 bases between them. Germline V gives CDR1 SNHLY, CDR2 FYNNEI. CDR3 nucleotide sequence: TGTGCCAGCAGTGTAAGGTCAGATACGCAGTATTTT. Its protein is CASSVRSDTQYF.

The chain joins TRBV5-6 to TRBJ2-3; 9 positions match TRBD2. Germline CDR1 and CDR2: SGHDT and YYEEEE. This CDR3 region has 15 residues. V was clipped by 2 bases and J by 7 bases; unmatched bases: 8. The CDR3 here is CASSFASGTLNTQYF. CDR3 sequence (DNA): TGTGCCAGCAGCTTCGCTAGCGGGACTTTAAATACGCAGTATTTT.

The CDR3 DNA sequence: TGTGCCAGCAGCTTAGCAGGGGGGACTGGGGCCAACGTCCTGACTTTC. The encoded protein is CASSLAGGTGANVLTF. The gene calls are TRBV7-2 and TRBJ2-6; TRBD1 or TRBD2 may be the D gene (6 bases each). This CDR3 has 16 amino acids. Germline V lookup: CDR1 SGHTA, CDR2 FQGNSA. Trimming cost V 0 bases and J 2 bases, with 8 bases left between them.

The chain is built from TRBV28 and TRBJ2-7, with 10 bases that match TRBD1. J lost 1 base, V lost 7 bases, and 7 bases had no gene match. CDR3 length: 15 amino acids. CDR1 and CDR2 from the germline V gene are MDHEN and SYDVKM. The CDR3: CASNLGGQGSYEQYF. CDR3 in DNA: TGTGCCAGCAACCTCGGGGGACAGGGGTCCTACGAGCAGTACTTC. The full variable domain, in which reference TRBV28 and TRBJ2-7 provide the parts outside the CDR3, is DVKVTQSSRYLVKRTGEKVFLECVQDMDHENMFWYRQDPGLGLRLIYFSYDVKMKEKGDIPEGYSVSREKKERFSLILESASTNQTSMYLCASNLGGQGSYEQYFGPGTRLTVT.

The chain employs TRBV27 and TRBJ2-2; D is perhaps TRBD1 (6 bases). CDR3 length equals 15 residues. Germline CDR1 is MNHEY and CDR2 is SMNVEV (reference sequence). V gave up 3 bases and J gave up 2 bases, with 10 bases separating them. DNA of the CDR3: TGTGCCAGCAGTTTGTTGGGGGCCAACACCGGGGAGCTGTTTTTT. Its translation is CASSLLGANTGELFF.

This clone came up once. The J gene is TRBJ2-5, the V gene TRBV2, with TRBD1 matching 7 bases. This CDR3 has 13 amino acids. V lost 6 bases, J lost 2 bases, and 3 bases stayed unmatched. The V gene's germline CDR1 is SNHLY and CDR2 FYNNEI. The CDR3 DNA is TGTGCCAGCAGCCGGGACAGTCAAGAGACCCAGTACTTC. It yields the protein CASSRDSQETQYF.

V usage is TRBV4-1 and J usage is TRBJ1-2, with 8 bases matching TRBD1. The germline CDR1 and CDR2 sequences are MGHRA and YSYEKL. After removal of 1 base from V and 3 bases from J, the junction contained 7 bases not matched to a gene. The CDR3 runs to 16 residues. CDR3 protein: CASSQGGQGLYYGYTF. DNA of the CDR3: TGCGCCAGCAGCCAAGGTGGACAGGGATTATACTATGGCTACACCTTC.

V and J are TRBV7-8 and TRBJ1-5, with unresolved D. V gave up 1 base and J gave up 5 bases, with 9 bases separating them. The CDR3 is 14 amino acids. Germline V gives CDR1 SGHVS, CDR2 FQNEAQ. The CDR3 region is CASSLEGKDQPQHF. As DNA, the CDR3 is TGTGCCAGCAGCTTAGAAGGGAAGGATCAGCCCCAGCATTTT.

The V and J genes are TRBV27 and TRBJ2-7, with D perhaps matching TRBD2 (6 bases). The CDR3 runs 15 residues. The V end was cut by 6 bases, the J end by 6 bases, with 21 bases between. From germline, CDR1 is MNHEY and CDR2 SMNVEV (reference sequence). CDR3 protein: CASREAGRQNGEQYF. DNA of the CDR3: TGTGCCAGCAGGGAGGCGGGGAGGCAAAATGGCGAGCAGTACTTC.

CDR3 DNA sequence: TGTGCCAGCAGCGCCTTTGACCACACAGATACGCAGTATTTT. This encodes CASSAFDHTDTQYF. The chain recombines TRBV25-1 with TRBJ2-3; D uncertain. This CDR3 has 14 amino acids. From germline, CDR1 is MGHDK and CDR2 SYGVNS. Trimming stripped 6 bases from V and 2 bases from J, with 12 bases between.

The rearrangement joins TRBV19 to TRBJ2-1, with 8 bases fitting TRBD2. Germline CDR1 reads LNHDA; CDR2 reads SQIVND (reference sequence). This CDR3 has 16 amino acids. V gave up 5 bases and J gave up 1 base; unmatched junction bases: 7. The CDR3 nucleotides read TGTGCCAGTAGTTCCCCGGGACTAGTATCCTACAATGAGCAGTTCTTC. Protein: CASSSPGLVSYNEQFF.

The rearrangement joins TRBV4-3 to TRBJ1-4; 9 bases are shared with TRBD1. Germline CDR1 is LGHNA and CDR2 is YSLEER. The CDR3 is 17 residues long. J lost 5 bases, V lost 3 bases, and 10 bases had no gene match. The CDR3 DNA reads TGCGCCAGCAGCCAGGATCCCGGGACAGGGTCCAATGAAAAACTGTTTTTT. Its translation is CASSQDPGTGSNEKLFF.

This chain uses TRBV11-2 with TRBJ1-2; tentatively, D is TRBD1 (5 bases). Germline V CDR1 and CDR2: SGHAT, FQNNGV. Trimming shortened V by 5 bases and J by 2 bases, and 15 bases separated the two germline ends. The CDR3 extends over 15 amino acids. CDR3 bases: TGTGCCAGCAGCAGAGGGCAGGGTTCGAACTATGGCTACACCTTC. It translates to CASSRGQGSNYGYTF.

The J gene is TRBJ2-1, the V gene TRBV6-4, with D hard to call. Germline lookup yields CDR1 MRHNA and CDR2 SNTAGT. V lost 8 bases, J lost 6 bases, and 20 bases lay in between. The CDR3 is 15 amino acids. DNA of the CDR3: TGTGCCAGCGCCCCCCAGGCCAGGTCGTTCAATGAGCAGTTCTTC. It translates to CASAPQARSFNEQFF.

This clone was seen once. This chain joins TRBV10-2 and TRBJ2-1; either TRBD1 or TRBD2 may fit D (5 bases each). CDR1 and CDR2 (germline): WSHSY, SAAADI. The CDR3 is 12 residues long. V was cut by 9 bases and J by 3 bases, with 9 bases left in between. The CDR3 coding sequence is TGCGCCAGTGGGACCAGCTACAATGAGCAGTTCTTC. As protein: CASGTSYNEQFF.

The V and J genes are TRBV4-2 and TRBJ2-7; D tentatively fits TRBD1 or TRBD2 (6 bases each). Germline assignment: CDR1 LGHNA and CDR2 YNFKEQ. V was pared by 0 bases and J by 3 bases, with 12 bases between. This CDR3 contains 15 residues. In DNA, the CDR3 is TGTGCCAGCAGCCAAGACTGGGGGGCCGGCTACGAGCAGTACTTC. Translating gives CASSQDWGAGYEQYF.

The chain joins TRBV6-9 to TRBJ2-1, with a possible D match to TRBD1 (5 bases). Germline lookup yields CDR1 MNHGY and CDR2 SVAAGI. V lost 0 bases and J lost 8, with 8 bases in between. The CDR3 runs 13 residues. This chain's CDR3 is CASSYSGVDEQFF. The CDR3 DNA is TGTGCCAGCAGTTATTCAGGGGTAGATGAGCAGTTCTTC.

This clone has a single count. V gene TRBV28 combines with J gene TRBJ1-6; a weak D match, TRBD1 (5 bases). This CDR3 is 15 amino acids long. V gave up 8 bases and J gave up 6 bases, with 17 bases separating them. Per the germline V gene, CDR1 is MDHEN and CDR2 is SYDVKM. CDR3 loop: CASAASGGVNSPLHF. As DNA, the CDR3 is TGTGCCAGCGCTGCGTCGGGGGGAGTTAATTCACCCCTCCACTTT.